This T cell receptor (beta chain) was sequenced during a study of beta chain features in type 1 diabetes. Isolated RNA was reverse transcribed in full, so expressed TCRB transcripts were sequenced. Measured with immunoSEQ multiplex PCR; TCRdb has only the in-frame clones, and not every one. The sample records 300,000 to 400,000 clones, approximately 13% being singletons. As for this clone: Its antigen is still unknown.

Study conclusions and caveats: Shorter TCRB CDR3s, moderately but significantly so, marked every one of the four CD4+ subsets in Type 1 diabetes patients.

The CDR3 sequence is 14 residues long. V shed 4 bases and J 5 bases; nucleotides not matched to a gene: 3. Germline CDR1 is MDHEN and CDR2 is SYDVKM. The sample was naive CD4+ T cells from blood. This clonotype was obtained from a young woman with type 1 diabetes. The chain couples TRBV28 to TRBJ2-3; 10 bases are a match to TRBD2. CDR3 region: CASSSRTSGDTQYF. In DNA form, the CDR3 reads TGTGCCAGCAGTTCTCGGACTAGCGGAGATACGCAGTATTTT. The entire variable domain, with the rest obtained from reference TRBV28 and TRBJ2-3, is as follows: DVKVTQSSRYLVKRTGEKVFLECVQDMDHENMFWYRQDPGLGLRLIYFSYDVKMKEKGDIPEGYSVSREKKERFSLILESASTNQTSMYLCASSSRTSGDTQYFGPGTRLTVL.